The 19 T cell receptor beta chains in this list originate from one sample, sequenced in a study of CD8 T cells in Susac syndrome. Roughly 0.45 to 1 ug RNA was reverse transcribed with random hexamers. TCRdb itself ran the immunoSEQ multiplex PCR reads through MiXCR, one entry per CDR3 protein. Among about 19,000 distinct CDR3 sequences, 90% to 95% were seen once, and the ten largest hold more than 0.2%. The sequenced material came from CD8+ T cells from PBMCs. These receptors were collected from a human donor in good health.

The rearrangement links TRBV5-6 to TRBJ2-7, with D possibly matching TRBD2 (6 bases). With 3 bases removed from V and 4 bases from J, the gap between germline ends came to 11 bases. CDR3 length equals 13 residues. In germline, CDR1 is SGHDT, CDR2 YYEEEE. The DNA for the CDR3 is TGTGCCAGCAGCTCCCGGGAGCAATACGAGCAGTACGTC. This codes for CASSSREQYEQYV.

This chain's CDR3 is CASTREGTLNTEAFF. The CDR3, as DNA: TGTGCCAGTACAAGGGAGGGGACCTTGAACACTGAAGCTTTCTTT. The chain has TRBV19 and TRBJ1-1, with D perhaps TRBD1 (5 bases). Per the germline V gene, CDR1 is LNHDA and CDR2 is SQIVND (reference sequence). V dropped 7 bases and J dropped 0 bases, with 15 bases sitting between them. The CDR3 length is 15 residues.

For the CDR3, the DNA is TGTGCCAGCAGTTATCTCCACAATGAGCAGTTCTTC. Amino acids: CASSYLHNEQFF. The chain couples TRBV6-2 or TRBV6-3 to TRBJ2-1; D remains ambiguous. Trimming took 3 bases from V and 5 from J, leaving 5 bases between them. In germline, CDR1 is MNHEY, CDR2 SVGEGT. CDR3 length equals 12 residues.

The genes are TRBV20-1 and TRBJ2-1; TRBD2 matches 7 bases. CDR1 and CDR2 from the germline V gene are DFQATT and SNEGSKA (reference sequence). The CDR3 runs 16 residues. Trimming cost V 3 bases and J 9 bases; bases outside gene matches: 17. The CDR3 sequence is CSASPWGTNTMIEQFF. Here the CDR3 DNA reads TGCAGTGCTAGCCCTTGGGGGACTAATACAATGATTGAGCAGTTCTTC.

The chain couples TRBV25-1 to TRBJ1-1; D perhaps matches TRBD1 (5 bases). Trimming took 2 bases from V and 1 from J, leaving 11 bases between them. From germline, CDR1 is MGHDK and CDR2 SYGVNS. The CDR3 is made up of 15 amino acids. The CDR3 nucleotides read TGTGCCAGCAGTGAAGGGGGAAGGGCGAACACTGAAGCTTTCTTT. It encodes CASSEGGRANTEAFF.

In its sample, this clonotype was seen once. V gene TRBV27 combines with J gene TRBJ2-1; D is possibly TRBD1 or TRBD2 (5 bases each). V was shortened by 5 bases and J by 6 bases, with 17 bases between the two germline ends. This CDR3 spans 15 amino acids. Germline CDR1 is MNHEY and CDR2 is SMNVEV (reference sequence). The CDR3: CASSPGTLGVNEQFF. CDR3 nucleotide sequence: TGTGCCAGCAGTCCCGGGACCTTGGGGGTCAATGAGCAGTTCTTC.

The J gene is TRBJ2-1, the V gene TRBV3-1, with TRBD2 identical over 7 bases. Germline V gives CDR1 LGHDT, CDR2 YNNKEL (reference sequence). V gave up 1 base and J gave up 7 bases; unmatched junction bases: 1. The CDR3 runs 13 residues. CDR3 amino acids: CASSQGGSNEQFF. The CDR3 region has the DNA TGTGCCAGCAGCCAAGGCGGGAGTAATGAGCAGTTCTTC.

J is TRBJ2-7 and V is TRBV6-2 or TRBV6-3, with TRBD1 identical over 7 bases. Germline-derived CDR1 and CDR2 are MNHEY and SVGEGT. There are 17 residues in the CDR3. The junction had 13 bases not matched to a gene; V was cut back by 0 bases and J by 5 bases. The CDR3 is CASSYSRETGYRDEQYV. The CDR3 DNA reads TGTGCCAGCAGTTACTCAAGGGAGACAGGGTACCGGGACGAGCAGTACGTC.

The V gene is TRBV4-1, the J gene TRBJ1-5; D is uncertain. Per germline, CDR1 MGHRA and CDR2 YSYEKL. The CDR3 is made up of 14 amino acids. V was cut by 0 bases and J by 9 bases, with 12 bases left in between. The CDR3 nucleotides are TGCGCCAGCAGCCAAGAAAGAGAGAGGCGGCCCCAGCATTTT. Its protein is CASSQERERRPQHF.

The chain uses TRBV7-8 and TRBJ2-2; D not resolved. This CDR3 spans 14 amino acids. V was cut by 1 base and J by 7 bases, with 10 bases left in between. The V gene's germline CDR1 is SGHVS and CDR2 FQNEAQ. CDR3 nucleotide sequence: TGTGCCAGCAGCTTAGTTGGGGTCGGCGGGGAGCTGTTTTTT. Protein sequence: CASSLVGVGGELFF.

The chain combines TRBV3-1 with TRBJ2-1; D not certain. Germline CDR1 reads LGHDT; CDR2 reads YNNKEL (reference sequence). The CDR3 spans 17 residues. The germline V and J ends were trimmed by 4 bases and 1 base, with 17 bases remaining between them. The CDR3 DNA sequence: TGTGCCAGCAGCCGAATTTTGACACGATTTTCCTACAATGAGCAGTTCTTC. Translated: CASSRILTRFSYNEQFF.

In DNA, the CDR3 is TGTGCCAGTAGGACGGCCCGTCCAGTTAACTATGGCTACACCTTC. The encoded protein is CASRTARPVNYGYTF. The chain employs TRBV19 and TRBJ1-2; D is uncertain. Per germline, CDR1 LNHDA and CDR2 SQIVND (reference sequence). The V end was cut by 6 bases, the J end by 1 base, with 15 bases between. The CDR3 totals 15 residues. The full variable domain, with the rest looked up from reference TRBV19 and TRBJ1-2, is DGGITQSPKYLFRKEGQNVTLSCEQNLNHDAMYWYRQDPGQGLRLIYYSQIVNDFQKGDIAEGYSVSREKKESFPLTVTSAQKNPTAFYLCASRTARPVNYGYTFGSGTRLTVV.

Points on this clonotype: At one end, the junction sequence differs from germline, possibly due to a read error. This chain connects TRBV5-6 to TRBJ2-2, with 9 nucleotides matching TRBD1. The length of the CDR3 is 16 residues. Germline CDR1 and CDR2: SGHDT and YYEEEE. CDR3 bases: TGTGCCAGCAGCTTGCTGGGACAGGGACGATTCGGGGAGCTGCTTTTT. It yields the protein CASSLLGQGRFGELLF.

The chain couples TRBV3-1 to TRBJ1-3, with 7 positions matching TRBD1. Germline V lookup: CDR1 LGHDT, CDR2 YNNKEL (reference sequence). The CDR3 contains 19 residues. The ends lost 3 bases at V and 0 bases at J; junction bases unmatched: 14. The CDR3 region is CASSQSRFRGQISGNTIYF. The CDR3 DNA reads TGTGCCAGCAGCCAGTCACGCTTTAGGGGACAGATCTCTGGAAACACCATATATTTT.

This chain links TRBV7-9 with TRBJ2-3; D unresolved. CDR3 length: 13 amino acids. V was shortened by 0 bases and J by 2 bases, with 3 bases between the two germline ends. Germline values: CDR1 SEHNR, CDR2 FQNEAQ (reference sequence). The CDR3 is CASSLASTDTQYF. DNA for the CDR3: TGTGCCAGCAGCTTAGCCTCCACAGATACGCAGTATTTT.

The genes are TRBV10-3 and TRBJ1-1; the D gene is possibly TRBD1 (6 bases). V shed 6 bases and J shed 3 bases, with 20 bases lying between them. Per germline, CDR1 ENHRY and CDR2 SYGVKD. CDR3 size: 16 residues. CDR3 sequence (DNA): TGTGCCATCAGGGGGACAAACAGGGATGGTCACACTGAAGCTTTCTTT. Its translation: CAIRGTNRDGHTEAFF.

The rearrangement joins TRBV19 to TRBJ1-5; the D gene is possibly TRBD1 (6 bases). This CDR3 is built from 14 residues. With 4 bases removed from V and 2 bases from J, the gap between germline ends came to 9 bases. From germline, CDR1 is LNHDA and CDR2 SQIVND (reference sequence). CDR3 in DNA: TGTGCCAGTAGTAAGGACAGCCGCAATCAGCCCCAGCATTTT. Translated, it gives CASSKDSRNQPQHF.

The V and J genes are TRBV12-3 or TRBV12-4 and TRBJ2-2; TRBD2 matches 8 bases. The V segment lost 5 bases and the J segment 3 bases; nucleotides outside the gene matches: 2. CDR3 length: 14 residues. The CDR3 DNA sequence: TGTGCCAGCAGTCCAGCGGGAGACACCGGGGAGCTGTTTTTT. Translating gives CASSPAGDTGELFF.

The chain couples TRBV7-8 to TRBJ2-7; D remains unclear. The CDR3 is 13 amino acids. The germline gives CDR1 SGHVS, CDR2 FQNEAQ. Trimming removed 1 base from V and 7 bases from J, with 11 bases in between. Here the CDR3 reads CASSLGLNGEQYF. CDR3 coding DNA: TGTGCCAGCAGCTTAGGCCTGAACGGGGAGCAGTACTTC.